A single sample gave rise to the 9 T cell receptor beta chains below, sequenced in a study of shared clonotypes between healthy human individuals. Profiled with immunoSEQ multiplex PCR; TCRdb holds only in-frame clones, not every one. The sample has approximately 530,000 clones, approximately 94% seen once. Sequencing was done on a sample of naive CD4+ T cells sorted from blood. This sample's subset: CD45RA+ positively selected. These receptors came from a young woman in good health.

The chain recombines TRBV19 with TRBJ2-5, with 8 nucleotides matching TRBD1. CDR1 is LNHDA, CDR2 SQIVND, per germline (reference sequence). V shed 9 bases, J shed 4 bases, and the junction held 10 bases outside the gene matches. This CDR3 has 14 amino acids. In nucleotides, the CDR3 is TGTGCCAGCGTATCGGACAGGGATCGAGAGACCCAGTACTTC. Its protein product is CASVSDRDRETQYF.

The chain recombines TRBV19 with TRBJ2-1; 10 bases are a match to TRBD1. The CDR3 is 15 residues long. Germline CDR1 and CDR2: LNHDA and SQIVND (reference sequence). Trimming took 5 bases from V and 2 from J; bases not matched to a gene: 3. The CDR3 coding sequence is TGTGCCAGTAGTCCGGACAGGGGGGCCTACAATGAGCAGTTCTTC. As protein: CASSPDRGAYNEQFF.

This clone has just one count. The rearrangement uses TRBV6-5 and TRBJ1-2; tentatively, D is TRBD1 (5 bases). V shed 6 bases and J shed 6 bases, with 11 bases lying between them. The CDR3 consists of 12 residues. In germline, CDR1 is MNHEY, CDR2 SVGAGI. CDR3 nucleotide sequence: TGTGCCAGCAGGAGGGGTGCTAATGGCTACACCTTC. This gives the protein CASRRGANGYTF.

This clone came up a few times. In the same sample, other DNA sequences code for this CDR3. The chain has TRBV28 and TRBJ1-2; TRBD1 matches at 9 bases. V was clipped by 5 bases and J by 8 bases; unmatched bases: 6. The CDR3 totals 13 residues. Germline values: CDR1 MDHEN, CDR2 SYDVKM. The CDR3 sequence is CASSPGQGGGYTF. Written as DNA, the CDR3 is TGTGCCAGCAGTCCGGGACAGGGCGGAGGCTACACCTTC.

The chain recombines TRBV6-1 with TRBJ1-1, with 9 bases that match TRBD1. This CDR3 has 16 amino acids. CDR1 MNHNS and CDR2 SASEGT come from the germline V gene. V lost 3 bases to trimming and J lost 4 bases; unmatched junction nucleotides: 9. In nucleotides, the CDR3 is TGTGCCAGCAGTGACGCGGACAGGGGATGGGGCACTGAAGCTTTCTTT. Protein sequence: CASSDADRGWGTEAFF.

The CDR3 reads CASRSGEETQYF. In DNA, the CDR3 is TGCGCCAGCAGGAGCGGTGAAGAGACCCAGTACTTC. The V call is TRBV5-1, the J call TRBJ2-5; D perhaps matches TRBD2 (5 bases). The CDR3 length is 12 residues. Looked up from germline, CDR1 is SGHRS and CDR2 is YFSETQ. Trimming cost V 5 bases and J 3 bases, with 8 bases left between them.

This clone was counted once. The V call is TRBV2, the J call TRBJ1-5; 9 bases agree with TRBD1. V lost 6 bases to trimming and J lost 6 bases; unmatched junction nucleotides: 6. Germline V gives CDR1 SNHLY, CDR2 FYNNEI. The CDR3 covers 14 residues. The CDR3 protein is CASSPQGAGQPQHF. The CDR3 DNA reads TGTGCCAGCAGCCCACAGGGGGCCGGTCAGCCCCAGCATTTT.

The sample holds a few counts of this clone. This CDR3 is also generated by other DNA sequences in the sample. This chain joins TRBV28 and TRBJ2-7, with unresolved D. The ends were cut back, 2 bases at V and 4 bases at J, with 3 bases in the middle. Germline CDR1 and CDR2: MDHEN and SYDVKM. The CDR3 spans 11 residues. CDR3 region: CASSLGYEQYF. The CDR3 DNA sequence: TGTGCCAGCAGTTTAGGTTACGAGCAGTACTTC.

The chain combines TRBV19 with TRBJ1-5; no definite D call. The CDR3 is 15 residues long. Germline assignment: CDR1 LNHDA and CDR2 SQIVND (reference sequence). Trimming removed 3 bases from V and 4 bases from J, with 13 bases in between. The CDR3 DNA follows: TGTGCCAGTAGTATTTCCAATCTCGGGAATCAGCCCCAGCATTTT. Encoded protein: CASSISNLGNQPQHF.